This is a list of T cell receptor beta chains from one sample in a study of cytomegalovirus exposure and HLA in healthy donors. Assay: immunoSEQ multiplex PCR; the TCRdb copy retains only in-frame clones and omits some. The sample lists over 150,000 clones; around 86% were seen once. The specimen was PBMCs. Receptor source: a woman in her forties or fifties in good health and CMV-seropositive. Both conserved end residues are part of each CDR3. Each record gives: CDR3 protein, CDR3 DNA, D gene, clone size, V gene, CDR3 length, J gene. D genes are given only for firm matches. Clone size is not always given. Where it is, it says once, few, many or a class for expanded clones.

CDR3 protein: CASSSDTGGNNEKLFF; CDR3 DNA: TGTGCCAGCAGCTCGGACACAGGGGGCAATAATGAAAAACTGTTTTTT; D gene: TRBD1; clone size: NA; V gene: TRBV5-6; CDR3 length: 16; J gene: TRBJ1-4
CDR3 protein: CASSRGRGQGGGYTF; CDR3 DNA: TGTGCCAGCAGCCGCGGAAGGGGACAGGGTGGCGGCTACACCTTC; D gene: TRBD1; clone size: NA; V gene: TRBV5-4; CDR3 length: 15; J gene: TRBJ1-2
CDR3 protein: CASQGAGGYTF; CDR3 DNA: TGTGCCTCACAGGGGGCCGGTGGCTACACCTTC; D gene: TRBD1; clone size: NA; V gene: TRBV28; CDR3 length: 11; J gene: TRBJ1-2
CDR3 protein: CASSYSLGGGTDTQYF; CDR3 DNA: TGTGCCAGCAGTTACTCTCTTGGGGGAGGGACAGATACGCAGTATTTT; D gene: TRBD2; clone size: NA; V gene: TRBV6-6; CDR3 length: 16; J gene: TRBJ2-3
CDR3 protein: CASSLARRGNEQYF; CDR3 DNA: TGCGCCAGCAGCTTAGCGAGGCGAGGAAACGAGCAGTACTTC; D gene: NA; clone size: once; V gene: TRBV5-1; CDR3 length: 14; J gene: TRBJ2-7
CDR3 protein: CASSFRPGAENIQYF; CDR3 DNA: TGTGCCAGCAGCTTTAGGCCAGGGGCAGAAAACATTCAGTACTTC; D gene: NA; clone size: NA; V gene: TRBV7-6; CDR3 length: 15; J gene: TRBJ2-4
CDR3 protein: CSVGPLGTEETQYF; CDR3 DNA: TGCAGCGTCGGCCCCCTCGGGACAGAAGAGACCCAGTACTTC; D gene: TRBD1; clone size: NA; V gene: TRBV29-1; CDR3 length: 14; J gene: TRBJ2-5
CDR3 protein: CASSDALGWTGENSQYF; CDR3 DNA: TGTGCCAGCAGTGACGCCCTAGGGTGGACAGGGGAAAACAGTCAGTACTTC; D gene: TRBD1; clone size: NA; V gene: TRBV6-1; CDR3 length: 17; J gene: TRBJ2-4
CDR3 protein: CASSEDSTHQPQHF; CDR3 DNA: TGTGCCAGCAGCGAGGACTCAACCCATCAGCCCCAGCATTTT; D gene: NA; clone size: NA; V gene: TRBV2; CDR3 length: 14; J gene: TRBJ1-5
CDR3 protein: CASSSPTGAGNTEAFF; CDR3 DNA: TGTGCCAGCAGCTCCCCAACAGGGGCGGGGAACACTGAAGCTTTCTTT; D gene: TRBD1; clone size: NA; V gene: TRBV7-2; CDR3 length: 16; J gene: TRBJ1-1
CDR3 protein: CASSEQFNGYTF; CDR3 DNA: TGTGCCAGCAGTGAACAGTTCAATGGCTACACCTTC; D gene: NA; clone size: NA; V gene: TRBV2; CDR3 length: 12; J gene: TRBJ1-2
CDR3 protein: CASSMKTGTRGQETQYF; CDR3 DNA: TGTGCCAGTAGTATGAAAACCGGGACTAGAGGTCAAGAGACCCAGTACTTC; D gene: TRBD2; clone size: NA; V gene: TRBV19; CDR3 length: 17; J gene: TRBJ2-5
CDR3 protein: CASRSTGSYGYTF; CDR3 DNA: TGTGCCAGTAGGTCGACAGGCAGCTATGGCTACACCTTC; D gene: NA; clone size: NA; V gene: TRBV19; CDR3 length: 13; J gene: TRBJ1-2
CDR3 protein: CASSLANTGELFF; CDR3 DNA: TGTGCCAGTAGTCTCGCGAACACCGGGGAGCTGTTTTTT; D gene: NA; clone size: NA; V gene: TRBV19; CDR3 length: 13; J gene: TRBJ2-2
CDR3 protein: CASSLESYNEQFF; CDR3 DNA: TGTGCCAGCAGCTTGGAATCGTACAATGAGCAGTTCTTC; D gene: NA; clone size: NA; V gene: TRBV5-4; CDR3 length: 13; J gene: TRBJ2-1
CDR3 protein: CASSLVSPGGKDEQYF; CDR3 DNA: TGTGCCAGCAGCTTGGTTTCACCGGGAGGCAAGGACGAGCAGTACTTC; D gene: TRBD2; clone size: NA; V gene: TRBV5-4; CDR3 length: 16; J gene: TRBJ2-7
CDR3 protein: CASSPQGDGYTF; CDR3 DNA: TGTGCCAGCAGCCCACAGGGAGATGGCTACACCTTC; D gene: NA; clone size: NA; V gene: TRBV6-5; CDR3 length: 12; J gene: TRBJ1-2
CDR3 protein: CASSSPDRGNQPQHF; CDR3 DNA: TGTGCCAGCAGTTCCCCGGACAGGGGGAATCAGCCCCAGCATTTT; D gene: TRBD1; clone size: NA; V gene: TRBV28; CDR3 length: 15; J gene: TRBJ1-5
CDR3 protein: CATKRVPTNEKLFF; CDR3 DNA: TGTGCCACCAAAAGAGTACCAACTAATGAAAAACTGTTTTTT; D gene: NA; clone size: NA; V gene: TRBV2; CDR3 length: 14; J gene: TRBJ1-4
CDR3 protein: CASSLVAGGRNRDTQYF; CDR3 DNA: TGTGCCAGCAGCTTAGTAGCGGGGGGGCGTAATAGAGATACGCAGTATTTT; D gene: TRBD2; clone size: NA; V gene: TRBV7-2; CDR3 length: 17; J gene: TRBJ2-3
CDR3 protein: CASSRPGQFYEQYF; CDR3 DNA: TGTGCCAGCAGCCGACCGGGACAGTTTTACGAGCAGTACTTC; D gene: TRBD1; clone size: NA; V gene: TRBV7-2; CDR3 length: 14; J gene: TRBJ2-7
CDR3 protein: CASSEFRGQNEQFF; CDR3 DNA: TGTGCCAGCAGTGAATTCAGGGGTCAGAATGAGCAGTTCTTC; D gene: NA; clone size: NA; V gene: TRBV2; CDR3 length: 14; J gene: TRBJ2-1
CDR3 protein: CASSFISGRGYNEQFF; CDR3 DNA: TGTGCCAGCAGTTTCATTAGCGGGAGAGGGTACAATGAGCAGTTCTTC; D gene: TRBD2; clone size: NA; V gene: TRBV28; CDR3 length: 16; J gene: TRBJ2-1